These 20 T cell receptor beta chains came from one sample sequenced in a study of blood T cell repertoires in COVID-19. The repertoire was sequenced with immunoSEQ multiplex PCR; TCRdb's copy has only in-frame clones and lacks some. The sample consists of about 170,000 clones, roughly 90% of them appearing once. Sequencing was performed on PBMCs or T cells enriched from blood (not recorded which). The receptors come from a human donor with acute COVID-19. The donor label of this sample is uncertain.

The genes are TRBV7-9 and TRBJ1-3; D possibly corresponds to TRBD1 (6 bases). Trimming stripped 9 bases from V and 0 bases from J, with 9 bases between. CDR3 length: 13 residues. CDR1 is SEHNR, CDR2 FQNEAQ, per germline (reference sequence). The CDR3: CASRQDSGNTIYF. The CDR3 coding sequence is TGTGCCAGTCGACAGGACTCTGGAAACACCATATATTTT.

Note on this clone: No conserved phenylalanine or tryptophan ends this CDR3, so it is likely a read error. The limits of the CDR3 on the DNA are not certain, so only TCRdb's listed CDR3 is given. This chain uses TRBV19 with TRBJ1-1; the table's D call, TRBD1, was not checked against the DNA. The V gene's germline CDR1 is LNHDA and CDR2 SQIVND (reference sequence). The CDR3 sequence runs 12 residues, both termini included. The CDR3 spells CASSMSETRRFT.

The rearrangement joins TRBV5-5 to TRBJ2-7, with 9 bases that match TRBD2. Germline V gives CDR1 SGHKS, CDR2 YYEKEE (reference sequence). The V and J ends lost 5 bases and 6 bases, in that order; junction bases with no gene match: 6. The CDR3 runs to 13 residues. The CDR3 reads CASRPGLAGEQYF. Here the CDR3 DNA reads TGTGCCAGCAGGCCGGGACTAGCTGGCGAGCAGTACTTC.

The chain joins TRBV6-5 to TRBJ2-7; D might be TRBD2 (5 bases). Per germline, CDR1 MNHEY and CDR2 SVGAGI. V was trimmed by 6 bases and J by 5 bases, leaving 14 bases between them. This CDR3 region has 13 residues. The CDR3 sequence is CASSQTKTHEQYF. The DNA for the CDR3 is TGTGCCAGCAGCCAGACTAAAACCCACGAGCAGTACTTC.

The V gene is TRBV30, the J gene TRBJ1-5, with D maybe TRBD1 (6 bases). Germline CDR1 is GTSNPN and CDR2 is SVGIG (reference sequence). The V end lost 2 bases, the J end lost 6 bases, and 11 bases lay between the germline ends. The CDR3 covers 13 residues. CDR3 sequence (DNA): TGTGCCTGGAGTCCTACGGACAGTCAGCCCCAGCATTTT. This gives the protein CAWSPTDSQPQHF.

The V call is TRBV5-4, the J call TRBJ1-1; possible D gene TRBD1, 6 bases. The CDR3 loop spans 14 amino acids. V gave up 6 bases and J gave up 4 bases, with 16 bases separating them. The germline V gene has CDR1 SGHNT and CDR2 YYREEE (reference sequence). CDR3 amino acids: CASTAGVGLTEAFF. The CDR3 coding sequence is TGTGCCAGCACCGCAGGGGTGGGGCTCACTGAAGCTTTCTTT.

CDR3 coding DNA: TGCGCCAGCAAAGACAGGGGTGTGTACACCATATATTTT. Translated, it gives CASKDRGVYTIYF. This chain joins TRBV23-1 and TRBJ1-3, with 8 bases that match TRBD1. TRBV23-1 is an open reading frame whose function is uncertain. The CDR3 length is 13 residues. The trim removed 7 bases at V and 8 bases at J, leaving 7 bases unmatched.

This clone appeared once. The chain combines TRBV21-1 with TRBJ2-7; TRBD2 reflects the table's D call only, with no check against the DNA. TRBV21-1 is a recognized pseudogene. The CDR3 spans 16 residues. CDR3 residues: CASSPRNSGVSYEQYF. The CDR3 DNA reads TGTGCCAGCAGCCCTCGTAATAGCGGGGTCTCCTACGAGCAGTACTTC.

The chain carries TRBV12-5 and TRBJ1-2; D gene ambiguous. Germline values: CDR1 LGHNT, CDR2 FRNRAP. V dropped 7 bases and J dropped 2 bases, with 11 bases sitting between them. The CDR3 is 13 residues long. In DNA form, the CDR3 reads TGTGCTAGTGCCCCCTACCTGAACTATGGCTACACCTTC. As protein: CASAPYLNYGYTF.

The chain's CDR3 is CASSQEGGPNQPQHF. Here the CDR3 DNA reads TGCGCCAGCAGCCAAGAAGGGGGCCCGAATCAGCCCCAGCATTTT. The chain is built from TRBV4-1 and TRBJ1-5; 7 positions match TRBD1. This CDR3 is 15 amino acids long. Per the germline V gene, CDR1 is MGHRA and CDR2 is YSYEKL. J gave up 4 bases and V 0 bases, and 3 bases lay outside the gene matches.

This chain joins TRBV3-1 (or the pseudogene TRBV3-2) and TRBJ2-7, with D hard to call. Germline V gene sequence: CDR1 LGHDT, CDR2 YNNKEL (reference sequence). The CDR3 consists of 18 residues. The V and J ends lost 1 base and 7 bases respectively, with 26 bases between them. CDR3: CASSQGLFLRYRLEEQYF. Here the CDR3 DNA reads TGTGCCAGCAGCCAAGGTCTATTCCTACGGTACCGACTTGAGGAGCAGTACTTC.

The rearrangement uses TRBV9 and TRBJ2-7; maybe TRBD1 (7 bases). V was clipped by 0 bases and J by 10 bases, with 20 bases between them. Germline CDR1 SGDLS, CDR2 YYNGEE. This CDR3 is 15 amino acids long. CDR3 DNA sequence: TGTGCCAGCAGCGTAGAGGCAGGGGGGTCAGTCAGTCAGTACTTC. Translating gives CASSVEAGGSVSQYF.

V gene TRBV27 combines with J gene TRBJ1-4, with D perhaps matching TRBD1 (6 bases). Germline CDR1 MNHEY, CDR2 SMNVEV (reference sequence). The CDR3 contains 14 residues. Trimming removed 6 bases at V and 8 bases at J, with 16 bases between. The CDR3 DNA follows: TGTGCCAGCAGGTCGATCCAGGGGAACGAAAAACTGTTTTTT. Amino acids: CASRSIQGNEKLFF.

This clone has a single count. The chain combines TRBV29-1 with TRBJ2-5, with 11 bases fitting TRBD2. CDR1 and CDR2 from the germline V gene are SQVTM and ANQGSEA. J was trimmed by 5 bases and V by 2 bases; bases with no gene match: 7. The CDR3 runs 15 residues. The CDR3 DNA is TGCAGCGTTGAACGGACTAGCGGGCCTCGGGAGACCCAGTACTTC. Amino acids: CSVERTSGPRETQYF.

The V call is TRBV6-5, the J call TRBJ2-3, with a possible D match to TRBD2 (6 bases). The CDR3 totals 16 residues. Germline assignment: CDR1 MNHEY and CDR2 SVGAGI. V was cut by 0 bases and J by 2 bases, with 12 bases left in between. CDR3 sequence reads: CASSYSMELATDTQYF. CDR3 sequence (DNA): TGTGCCAGCAGTTACTCGATGGAACTAGCCACAGATACGCAGTATTTT.

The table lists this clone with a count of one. This CDR3 is CASSPDRGPDYGYTF. The CDR3 nucleotides are TGTGCCAGCAGCCCTGACAGGGGGCCGGACTATGGCTACACCTTC. The rearrangement uses TRBV5-8 and TRBJ1-2, with TRBD1 matching 10 bases. V lost 4 bases, J lost 3 bases, and 6 bases stayed unmatched. The CDR3 sequence is 15 residues long. Germline V lookup: CDR1 SGHTS, CDR2 YDEGEE.

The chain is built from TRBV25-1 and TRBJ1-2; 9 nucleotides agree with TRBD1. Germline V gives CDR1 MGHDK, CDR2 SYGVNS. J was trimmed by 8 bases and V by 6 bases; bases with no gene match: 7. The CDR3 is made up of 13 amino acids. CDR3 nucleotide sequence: TGTGCCAGCAGAAGACAGGGGGAAGAGGGCTACACCTTC. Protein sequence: CASRRQGEEGYTF.

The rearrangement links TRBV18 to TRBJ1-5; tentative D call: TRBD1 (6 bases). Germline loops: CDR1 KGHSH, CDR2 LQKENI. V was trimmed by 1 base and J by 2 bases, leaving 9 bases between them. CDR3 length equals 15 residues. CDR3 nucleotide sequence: TGTGCCAGCTCACCACGCAGGGGTGGCAATCAGCCCCAGCATTTT. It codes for CASSPRRGGNQPQHF.

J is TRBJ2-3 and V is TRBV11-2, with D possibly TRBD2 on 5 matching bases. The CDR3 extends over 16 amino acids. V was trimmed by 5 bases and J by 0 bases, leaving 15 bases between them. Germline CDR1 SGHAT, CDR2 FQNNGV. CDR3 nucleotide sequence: TGTGCCAGCAGCCCCTCGCGCGGGTATAGCACAGATACGCAGTATTTT. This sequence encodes CASSPSRGYSTDTQYF.

CDR3 nucleotides: TGTGCCTGGAGTGGCCAGGCCCAAGAGACCCAGTACTTC. It specifies CAWSGQAQETQYF. The chain is built from TRBV30 and TRBJ2-5; D call uncertain. CDR1 and CDR2 (germline): GTSNPN, SVGIG (reference sequence). This CDR3 is built from 13 residues. Trimming stripped 1 base from V and 1 base from J, with 7 bases between.